This is a list of T cell receptor beta chains from one sample in a study of T-cell reconstitution after alpha-beta-depleted transplantation in children. TCRdb ran MiXCR on the PCR reads and lists one entry per CDR3 protein. In the table there are about 640,000 distinct CDR3 sequences, roughly 17% of which are singletons. The sequenced sample was PBMCs from the stem cell graft donor, obtained from the stem cell graft. All receptors come from a human donor who donated a stem cell graft to a child with acute myeloid leukemia. Each CDR3 is given with its conserved first and last residue. D genes are given only for firm matches. Size is stated for part of the rows, as once, few or many counts, or as a class when the clone is expanded.

CDR3nt	CDR3aa	d_gene	v_gene	j_gene	abundance
TGCAGCGTTGAACCAGGGGGTAGCTATGGCTACACCTTC	CSVEPGGSYGYTF	TRBD1	TRBV29-1	TRBJ1-2	many
TGTGCCAGCAGTTACCGATCTAGCACAGATACGCAGTATTTT	CASSYRSSTDTQYF	NA	TRBV6-5	TRBJ2-3	many
TGTGCCTACCGCGGCTACAGCTCCTACAATGAGCAGTTCTTC	CAYRGYSSYNEQFF	NA	TRBV5-8	TRBJ2-1	many
TGCAGTGCTCGGGGGGCGAGGAACAATGAGCAGTTCTTC	CSARGARNNEQFF	NA	TRBV20-1	TRBJ2-1	many
TGTGCCAGCAGAGGACAGGGCAGCACAGATACGCAGTATTTT	CASRGQGSTDTQYF	TRBD1	TRBV12-3/TRBV12-4	TRBJ2-3	many
TGCGCCAGCAGCTTGGTCGAGAACTACGAGCAGTACTTC	CASSLVENYEQYF	NA	TRBV5-1	TRBJ2-7	many
TGCAGTGCTACCCGCGGATGGTACCAAGAGACCCAGTACTTC	CSATRGWYQETQYF	NA	TRBV20-1	TRBJ2-5	many
TGTGCCAGCAGCTTTGGACAGGTTGAAGGCTACACCTTC	CASSFGQVEGYTF	TRBD1	TRBV7-9	TRBJ1-2	few
TGCAGTGCTAGAGATCCGAGGCTGGAGACCCAGTACTTC	CSARDPRLETQYF	NA	TRBV20-1	TRBJ2-5	many
TGCGCCAGCAGAGTTTTCCGGGACAGGAATTACGAGCAGTACTTC	CASRVFRDRNYEQYF	TRBD1	TRBV10-1	TRBJ2-7	NA
TGTGCCAGCAGCAGGCGGACAGGGCTCTCTGGAAACACCATATATTTT	CASSRRTGLSGNTIYF	TRBD1	TRBV7-6	TRBJ1-3	few
TGCAGTGCTAGAGATCAGGGGCTAGGGACCGGGACCTTCGAGCAGTTCTTC	CSARDQGLGTGTFEQFF	NA	TRBV20-1	TRBJ2-1	many
TGCGCCAGCAGCGCGACAGGGTCCTACAATGAGCAGTTCTTC	CASSATGSYNEQFF	TRBD1	TRBV5-1	TRBJ2-1	few
TGTGCCAGCTCTCCTCCAGGCCCCAATGAGCAGTTCTTC	CASSPPGPNEQFF	NA	TRBV28	TRBJ2-1	few
TGTGCCAGCAGTTACGGGACTACTTACAATGAGCAGTTCTTC	CASSYGTTYNEQFF	TRBD2	TRBV6-2/TRBV6-3	TRBJ2-1	many